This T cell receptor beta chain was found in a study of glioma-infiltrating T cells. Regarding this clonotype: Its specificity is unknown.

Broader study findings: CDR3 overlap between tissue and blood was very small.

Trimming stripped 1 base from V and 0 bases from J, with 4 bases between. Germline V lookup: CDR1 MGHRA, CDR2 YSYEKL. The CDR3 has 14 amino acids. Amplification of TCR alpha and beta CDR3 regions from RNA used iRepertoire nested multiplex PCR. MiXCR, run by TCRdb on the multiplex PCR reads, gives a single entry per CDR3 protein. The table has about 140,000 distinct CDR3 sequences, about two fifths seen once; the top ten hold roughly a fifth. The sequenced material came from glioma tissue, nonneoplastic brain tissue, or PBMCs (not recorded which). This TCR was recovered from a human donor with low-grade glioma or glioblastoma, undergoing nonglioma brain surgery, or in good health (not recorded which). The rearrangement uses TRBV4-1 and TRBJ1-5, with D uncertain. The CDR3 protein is CASSQVGSNQPQHF. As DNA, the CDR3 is TGCGCCAGCAGCCAAGTTGGTAGCAATCAGCCCCAGCATTTT.